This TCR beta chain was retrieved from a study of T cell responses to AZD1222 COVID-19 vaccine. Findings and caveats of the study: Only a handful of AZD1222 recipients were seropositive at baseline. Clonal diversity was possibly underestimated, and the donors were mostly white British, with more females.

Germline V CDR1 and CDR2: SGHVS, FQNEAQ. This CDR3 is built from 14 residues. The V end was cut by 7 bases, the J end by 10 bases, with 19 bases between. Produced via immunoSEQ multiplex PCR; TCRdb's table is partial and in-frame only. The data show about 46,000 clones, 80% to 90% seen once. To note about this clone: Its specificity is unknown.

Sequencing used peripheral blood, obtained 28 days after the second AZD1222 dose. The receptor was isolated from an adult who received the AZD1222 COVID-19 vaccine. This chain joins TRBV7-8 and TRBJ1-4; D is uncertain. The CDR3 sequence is CASTLVGSSGKLFF. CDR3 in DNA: TGTGCCAGCACCCTGGTCGGGTCCTCTGGAAAACTGTTTTTT. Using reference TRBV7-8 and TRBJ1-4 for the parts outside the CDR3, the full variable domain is GAGVSQSPRYKVAKRGQDVALRCDPISGHVSLFWYQQALGQGPEFLTYFQNEAQLDKSGLPSDRFFAERPEGSVSTLKIQRTQQEDSAVYLCASTLVGSSGKLFFGSGTQLSVL.